These 24 T cell receptor beta chains came from one sample sequenced in a study of shared clonotypes between healthy human individuals. The table came from immunoSEQ multiplex PCR; TCRdb's copy has only in-frame clones and leaves some out. Of millions of clones in the sample, approximately 92% are singletons; the top ten hold about 0.13%. Material: naive CD4+ T cells sorted from blood. The subset is: CD45RA+ positively selected. The receptors derive from a man aged 18 to 30 in good health.

The rearrangement uses TRBV27 and TRBJ1-2; D gene uncertain. Trimming took off 4 bases at V and 4 bases at J, with 10 bases between the two ends. The length of the CDR3 is 13 residues. Germline CDR1 reads MNHEY; CDR2 reads SMNVEV (reference sequence). The DNA for the CDR3 is TGTGCCAGCAGTTCGGCCCTAGGCTATGGCTACACCTTC. Encoded protein: CASSSALGYGYTF.

This clone has more than one count but fewer than ten. The rearrangement links TRBV12-5 to TRBJ1-2; 7 bases agree with TRBD1. The germline V gene has CDR1 LGHNT and CDR2 FRNRAP. The CDR3 spans 13 residues. Trimming took 6 bases from V and 4 from J; bases not matched to a gene: 5. In nucleotides, the CDR3 is TGTGCTAGTGGGCCGCGGGACAGCTATGGCTACACCTTC. As protein: CASGPRDSYGYTF.

The rearrangement joins TRBV5-6 to TRBJ2-7; 9 bases fit TRBD2. V lost 0 bases to trimming and J lost 2 bases; unmatched junction nucleotides: 3. The CDR3 extends over 15 amino acids. Germline-derived CDR1 and CDR2 are SGHDT and YYEEEE. The CDR3 reads CASSLDGGRAYEQYF. In DNA form, the CDR3 reads TGTGCCAGCAGCTTGGACGGCGGGAGGGCCTACGAGCAGTACTTC.

The chain couples TRBV6-6 to TRBJ2-3; D is ambiguous. There are 14 residues in the CDR3. Germline V gene data show CDR1 as MNHNY and CDR2 as SVGAGI (reference sequence). Trimming cost V 4 bases and J 3 bases, with 11 bases left between them. In DNA, the CDR3 is TGTGCCAGCAGTTCCTCCCTTGGAACAGATACGCAGTATTTT. Translated, it gives CASSSSLGTDTQYF.

The V gene is TRBV21-1, the J gene TRBJ1-5; TRBD1 is the table's D call, not checked against the DNA. TRBV21-1 is termed a pseudogene. CDR3 length: 15 residues. CDR3 in amino acids: CASSKDRNSNQPQHF. The DNA for the CDR3 is TGTGCCAGCAGCAAGGACAGGAATAGCAATCAGCCCCAGCATTTT.

The CDR3 loop reads CASSNSPGQGAGEQYF. The CDR3 DNA follows: TGTGCCAGCTCAAATTCTCCGGGACAGGGGGCAGGCGAGCAGTACTTC. This chain connects TRBV18 to TRBJ2-7; TRBD1 matches 12 bases. Trimming cost V 5 bases and J 6 bases; bases outside gene matches: 11. This CDR3 is 16 amino acids long. The germline V gene encodes CDR1 KGHSH and CDR2 LQKENI.

The chain is built from TRBV9 and TRBJ2-5; either TRBD1 or TRBD2 may supply D (5 bases each). The CDR3 consists of 16 residues. V was trimmed by 0 bases and J by 5 bases, leaving 17 bases between them. Per the germline V gene, CDR1 is SGDLS and CDR2 is YYNGEE. CDR3: CASSVATGQGGETQYF. The CDR3 bases are TGTGCCAGCAGCGTAGCTACCGGGCAGGGCGGGGAGACCCAGTACTTC.

This clone has a single count. The chain couples TRBV5-1 to TRBJ2-5; 14 bases agree with TRBD2. The V and J ends lost 4 bases and 4 bases, in that order; junction bases with no gene match: 12. The germline gives CDR1 SGHRS, CDR2 YFSETQ. The CDR3 is 18 amino acids. DNA for the CDR3: TGCGCCAGCAGCCCCCAACCGGGACTAGCGGGGGTGGGAGAGACCCAGTACTTC. This encodes CASSPQPGLAGVGETQYF.

The chain carries TRBV18 and TRBJ1-2, with a weak D call TRBD1 (5 bases). Germline assignment: CDR1 KGHSH and CDR2 LQKENI. The CDR3 is made up of 14 amino acids. V gave up 3 bases and J gave up 7 bases, with 15 bases separating them. CDR3 in amino acids: CASSPGTPDPGYTF. The CDR3 DNA is TGTGCCAGCTCACCGGGGACTCCTGATCCTGGCTACACCTTC. The complete variable domain, with remaining parts taken from reference TRBV18 and TRBJ1-2, reads NAGVMQNPRHLVRRRGQEARLRCSPMKGHSHVYWYRQLPEEGLKFMVYLQKENIIDESGMPKERFSAEFPKEGPSILRIQQVVRGDSAAYFCASSPGTPDPGYTFGSGTRLTVV.

The rearrangement links TRBV6-1 to TRBJ1-1; D might be TRBD1 (6 bases). CDR3 length: 14 amino acids. Germline loops: CDR1 MNHNS, CDR2 SASEGT. The V end lost 6 bases, the J end lost 3 bases, and 14 bases lay between the germline ends. The CDR3 region has the DNA TGTGCCAGCAGCCAAAGGGGGGGGGACACTGAAGCTTTCTTT. Its protein product is CASSQRGGDTEAFF.

V gene TRBV5-1 combines with J gene TRBJ2-2; D ambiguous. The germline CDR1 and CDR2 sequences are SGHRS and YFSETQ. The CDR3 runs to 16 residues. Trimming pared 3 bases from V and 5 bases from J, leaving 17 bases between. CDR3: CASSSGHITRTGELFF. Here the CDR3 DNA reads TGCGCCAGCAGCTCTGGGCACATAACGAGGACCGGGGAGCTGTTTTTT.

The gene calls are TRBV18 and TRBJ1-2, with D unresolved. CDR3 length: 14 amino acids. Germline lookup yields CDR1 KGHSH and CDR2 LQKENI. V lost 0 bases and J 5 bases, leaving 10 bases between the germline ends. This chain's CDR3 is CASSPPSFVYGYTF. The CDR3 bases are TGTGCCAGCTCACCACCCTCGTTCGTATATGGCTACACCTTC.

The V call is TRBV6-5, the J call TRBJ2-5; D unclear. Germline V lookup: CDR1 MNHEY, CDR2 SVGAGI. The CDR3 contains 12 residues. V lost 9 bases and J 5 bases, leaving 13 bases between the germline ends. The CDR3, as DNA: TGTGCCAGTTGGCGGCCCCAGGAGACCCAGTACTTC. Its translation: CASWRPQETQYF.

The V and J genes are TRBV10-3 and TRBJ2-7; 9 bases line up with TRBD2. The CDR3 runs to 15 residues. Germline loops: CDR1 ENHRY, CDR2 SYGVKD. The V gene end was trimmed by 3 bases and the J gene end by 3 bases; junction bases not matched to a gene: 6. The CDR3 sequence is CAISDRLAGNYEQYF. The CDR3 DNA reads TGTGCCATCAGTGATCGGCTAGCGGGGAACTACGAGCAGTACTTC.

This clone was counted once. The rearrangement uses TRBV28 and TRBJ1-4; D remains unclear. Trimming stripped 1 base from V and 7 bases from J, with 10 bases between. The CDR3 is 14 amino acids. Germline assignment: CDR1 MDHEN and CDR2 SYDVKM. The chain's CDR3 is CASSLSGWGEKLFF. CDR3 DNA: TGTGCCAGCAGTTTATCGGGATGGGGTGAAAAACTGTTTTTT.

The chain is built from TRBV29-1 and TRBJ1-2; 7 nucleotides agree with TRBD1. The CDR3 covers 15 residues. V lost 8 bases and J lost 4; bases outside the gene matches: 16. Germline loops: CDR1 SQVTM, CDR2 ANQGSEA. CDR3 nucleotide sequence: TGCAGCACCAGGGACAGTAGCTCCCGAACCTATGGCTACACCTTC. Translation gives CSTRDSSSRTYGYTF.

This chain connects TRBV27 to TRBJ2-7, with D perhaps given as TRBD1 or TRBD2 (5 bases each). The CDR3 runs to 15 residues. Germline V lookup: CDR1 MNHEY, CDR2 SMNVEV (reference sequence). V was shortened by 6 bases and J by 2 bases, with 17 bases between the two germline ends. The chain's CDR3 is CASSPSGGTTYEQYF. The CDR3 nucleotides read TGTGCCAGCAGCCCCAGTGGGGGAACGACCTACGAGCAGTACTTC.

This chain connects TRBV5-5 to TRBJ2-7, with a weak D call TRBD2 (5 bases). The germline V and J ends were trimmed by 0 bases and 9 bases, with 13 bases remaining between them. The CDR3 is made up of 13 amino acids. Germline CDR1 SGHKS, CDR2 YYEKEE (reference sequence). CDR3 coding DNA: TGTGCCAGCAGCTTGGCGGGGAGCTCGGGGCAGTACTTC. The encoded protein is CASSLAGSSGQYF.

Regarding this clone: The same CDR3 also results from other DNA sequences found in this sample. The rearrangement links TRBV5-1 to TRBJ2-5; D possibly corresponds to TRBD1 (5 bases). The CDR3 covers 11 residues. The germline CDR1 and CDR2 sequences are SGHRS and YFSETQ. V lost 5 bases to trimming and J lost 5 bases, with 7 bases between them. The CDR3 DNA is TGCGCCAGCAGGGGGCGGGAGACCCAGTACTTC. Translation: CASRGRETQYF. The entire variable domain, with the rest obtained from reference TRBV5-1 and TRBJ2-5, is as follows: KAGVTQTPRYLIKTRGQQVTLSCSPISGHRSVSWYQQTPGQGLQFLFEYFSETQRNKGNFPGRFSGRQFSNSRSEMNVSTLELGDSALYLCASRGRETQYFGPGTRLLVL.

V and J are TRBV7-9 and TRBJ2-7; tentative D call: TRBD1 (6 bases). Germline CDR1 and CDR2: SEHNR and FQNEAQ (reference sequence). The V gene lost 3 bases and the J gene lost 9 bases, with 15 bases spanning the gap. The CDR3 has 13 amino acids. The CDR3 reads CASSLMGADAQYF. The CDR3 DNA reads TGTGCCAGCAGCTTGATGGGGGCCGATGCGCAGTACTTC.

This clone was detected once. V is TRBV10-3 and J is TRBJ2-7; possible D gene TRBD2, 6 bases. Germline V CDR1 and CDR2: ENHRY, SYGVKD. V was pared by 11 bases and J by 0 bases, with 14 bases between. The CDR3 runs to 13 residues. The CDR3 nucleotides read TGTGCCGGAGGGACCGGCCCCTCCTACGAGCAGTACTTC. Translated, it gives CAGGTGPSYEQYF.

Notes on this clone: The same CDR3 arises from other DNA sequences in this sample as well. The V gene is TRBV27, the J gene TRBJ1-5; D remains ambiguous. The CDR3 spans 14 residues. Trimming removed 2 bases at V and 2 bases at J, with 7 bases between. Germline V CDR1 and CDR2: MNHEY, SMNVEV (reference sequence). Here the CDR3 reads CASSLGGGNQPQHF. The CDR3 nucleotides are TGTGCCAGCAGTTTAGGAGGTGGCAATCAGCCCCAGCATTTT.

The V and J genes are TRBV6-1 and TRBJ1-1, with unresolved D. Germline loops: CDR1 MNHNS, CDR2 SASEGT. This CDR3 comprises 13 residues. V lost 8 bases and J lost 10, with 20 bases in between. The chain's CDR3 is CASQQGGPPGAFF. CDR3 DNA sequence: TGTGCCAGCCAACAAGGCGGACCCCCCGGAGCTTTCTTT.

As regards this clone: The same CDR3 arises from other DNA sequences in this sample as well. This chain links TRBV6-5 with TRBJ2-7, with a tentative D call TRBD2 (5 bases). With 6 bases removed from V and 5 bases from J, the gap between germline ends came to 8 bases. This CDR3 is 11 amino acids long. Per the germline V gene, CDR1 is MNHEY and CDR2 is SVGAGI. The CDR3 protein is CASRGLNEQYF. Here the CDR3 DNA reads TGTGCCAGCAGAGGACTCAACGAGCAGTACTTC.